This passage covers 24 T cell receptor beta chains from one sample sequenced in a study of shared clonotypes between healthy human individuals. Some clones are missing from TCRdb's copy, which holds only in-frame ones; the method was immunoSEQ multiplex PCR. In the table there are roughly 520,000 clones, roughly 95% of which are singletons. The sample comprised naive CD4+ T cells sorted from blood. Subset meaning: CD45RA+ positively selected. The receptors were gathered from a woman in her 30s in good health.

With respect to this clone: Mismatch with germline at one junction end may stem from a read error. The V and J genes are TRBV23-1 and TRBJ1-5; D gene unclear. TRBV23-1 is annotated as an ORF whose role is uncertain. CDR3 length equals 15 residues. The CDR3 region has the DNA TGCGCCAGCAGCCAATCGAACGGGATCGGCCAGCCCCAGCATTTT. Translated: CASSQSNGIGQPQHF.

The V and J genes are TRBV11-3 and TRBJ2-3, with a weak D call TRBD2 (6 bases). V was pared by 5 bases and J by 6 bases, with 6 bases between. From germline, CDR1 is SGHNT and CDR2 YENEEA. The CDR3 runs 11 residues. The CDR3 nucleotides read TGTGCCAGCAGCAGCGGGGATACGCAGTATTTT. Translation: CASSSGDTQYF.

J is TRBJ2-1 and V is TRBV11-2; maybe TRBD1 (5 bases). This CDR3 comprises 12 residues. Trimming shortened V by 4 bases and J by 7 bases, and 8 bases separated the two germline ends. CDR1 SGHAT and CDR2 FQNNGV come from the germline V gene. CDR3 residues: CASSSTANEQFF. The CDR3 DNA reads TGTGCCAGCAGCTCGACAGCGAATGAGCAGTTCTTC.

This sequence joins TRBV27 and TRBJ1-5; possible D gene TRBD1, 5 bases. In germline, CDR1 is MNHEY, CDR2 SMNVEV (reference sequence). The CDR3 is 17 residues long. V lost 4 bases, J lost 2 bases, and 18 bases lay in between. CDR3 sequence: CASSSMPQGGGNQPQHF. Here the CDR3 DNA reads TGTGCCAGCAGTTCAATGCCGCAGGGCGGGGGCAATCAGCCCCAGCATTTT.

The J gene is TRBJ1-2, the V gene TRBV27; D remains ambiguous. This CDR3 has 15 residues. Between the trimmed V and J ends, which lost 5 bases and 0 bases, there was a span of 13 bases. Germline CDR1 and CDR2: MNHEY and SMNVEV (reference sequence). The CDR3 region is CASSVGRTTNYGYTF. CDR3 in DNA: TGTGCCAGCAGTGTTGGACGGACGACTAACTATGGCTACACCTTC.

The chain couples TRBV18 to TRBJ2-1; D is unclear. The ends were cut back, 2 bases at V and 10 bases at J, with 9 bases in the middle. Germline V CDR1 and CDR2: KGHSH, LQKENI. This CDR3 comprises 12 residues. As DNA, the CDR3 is TGTGCCAGCTCACCAAAGGGAAACGAGCAGTTCTTC. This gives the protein CASSPKGNEQFF. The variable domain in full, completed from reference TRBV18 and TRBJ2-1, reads NAGVMQNPRHLVRRRGQEARLRCSPMKGHSHVYWYRQLPEEGLKFMVYLQKENIIDESGMPKERFSAEFPKEGPSILRIQQVVRGDSAAYFCASSPKGNEQFFGPGTRLTVL.

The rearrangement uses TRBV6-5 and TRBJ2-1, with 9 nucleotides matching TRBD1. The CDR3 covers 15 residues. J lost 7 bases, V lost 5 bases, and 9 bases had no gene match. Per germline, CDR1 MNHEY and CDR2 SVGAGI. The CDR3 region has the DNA TGTGCCAGCAGTCTGCCGGGACAGGGCCCAAATGAGCAGTTCTTC. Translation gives CASSLPGQGPNEQFF.

CDR3 coding DNA: TGCGCCAGCAGCTTGGTAGCTGGGGGCGCGGAGACCCAGTACTTC. Translating gives CASSLVAGGAETQYF. This chain connects TRBV5-1 to TRBJ2-5, with a possible D match to TRBD1 (6 bases). Trimming took 0 bases from V and 5 from J, leaving 14 bases between them. Germline CDR1 SGHRS, CDR2 YFSETQ. The CDR3 is 15 residues long.

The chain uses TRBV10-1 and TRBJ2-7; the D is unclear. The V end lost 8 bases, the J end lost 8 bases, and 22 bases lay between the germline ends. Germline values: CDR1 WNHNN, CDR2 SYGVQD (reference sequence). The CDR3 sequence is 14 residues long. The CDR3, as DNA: TGCGCCAGCTTTGTAGAAGGGCGGCCCTCCAAGCAGTACTTC. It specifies CASFVEGRPSKQYF.

The DNA of the CDR3 is TGTGCCAGTATCCCGAGCATCGGGGAAGATGGCTATGGCTACACCTTC. Its translation is CASIPSIGEDGYGYTF. This chain links TRBV19 with TRBJ1-2; no clear D. Trimming left V 7 bases short and J 4 bases short, with 22 bases between. Germline V lookup: CDR1 LNHDA, CDR2 SQIVND (reference sequence). The CDR3 consists of 16 residues. The full variable domain, completed using reference TRBV19 and TRBJ1-2, is DGGITQSPKYLFRKEGQNVTLSCEQNLNHDAMYWYRQDPGQGLRLIYYSQIVNDFQKGDIAEGYSVSREKKESFPLTVTSAQKNPTAFYLCASIPSIGEDGYGYTFGSGTRLTVV.

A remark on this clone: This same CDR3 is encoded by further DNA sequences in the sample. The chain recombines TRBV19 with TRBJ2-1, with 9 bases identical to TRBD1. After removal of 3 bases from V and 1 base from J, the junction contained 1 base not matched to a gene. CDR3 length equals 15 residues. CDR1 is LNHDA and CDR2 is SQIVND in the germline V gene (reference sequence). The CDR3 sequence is CASSIGQGSYNEQFF. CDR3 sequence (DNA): TGTGCCAGTAGTATTGGACAGGGGTCCTACAATGAGCAGTTCTTC.

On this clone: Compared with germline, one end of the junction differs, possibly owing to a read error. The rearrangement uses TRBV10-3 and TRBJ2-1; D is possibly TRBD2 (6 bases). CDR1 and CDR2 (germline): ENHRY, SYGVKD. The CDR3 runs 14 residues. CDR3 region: CAISRDSAYDEQFF. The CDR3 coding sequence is TGTGCCATCAGCCGGGACTCAGCCTACGATGAGCAGTTCTTC.

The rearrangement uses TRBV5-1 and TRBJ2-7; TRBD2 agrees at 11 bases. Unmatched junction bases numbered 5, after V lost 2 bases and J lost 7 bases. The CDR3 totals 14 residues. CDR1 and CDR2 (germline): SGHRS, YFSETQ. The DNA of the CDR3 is TGCGCCAGCAGCTTAACTAGCGGGAGTTTTGAGCAGTACTTC. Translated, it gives CASSLTSGSFEQYF.

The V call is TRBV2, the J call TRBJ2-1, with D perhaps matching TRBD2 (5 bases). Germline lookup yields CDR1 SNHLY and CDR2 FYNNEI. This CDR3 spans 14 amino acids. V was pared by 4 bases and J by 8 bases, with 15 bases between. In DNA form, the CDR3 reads TGTGCCAGCAGTGGAGGGTCCCTCTTAGATGAGCAGTTCTTC. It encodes CASSGGSLLDEQFF.

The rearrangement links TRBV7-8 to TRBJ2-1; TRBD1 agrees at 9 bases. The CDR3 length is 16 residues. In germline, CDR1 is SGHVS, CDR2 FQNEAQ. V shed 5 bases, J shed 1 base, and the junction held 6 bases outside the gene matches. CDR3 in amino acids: CASSVSGTGSYNEQFF. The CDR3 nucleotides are TGTGCCAGCAGCGTCTCCGGGACAGGGTCCTACAATGAGCAGTTCTTC. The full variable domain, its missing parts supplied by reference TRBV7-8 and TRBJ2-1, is GAGVSQSPRYKVAKRGQDVALRCDPISGHVSLFWYQQALGQGPEFLTYFQNEAQLDKSGLPSDRFFAERPEGSVSTLKIQRTQQEDSAVYLCASSVSGTGSYNEQFFGPGTRLTVL.

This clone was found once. CDR3 region: CASSQDHTEAFF. The CDR3 nucleotides read TGCGCCAGCAGCCAAGATCACACTGAAGCTTTCTTT. The chain links TRBV4-1 to TRBJ1-1; no clear D. CDR3 length: 12 amino acids. CDR1 is MGHRA and CDR2 is YSYEKL in the germline V gene. V lost 0 bases, J lost 3 bases, and 2 bases lay in between.

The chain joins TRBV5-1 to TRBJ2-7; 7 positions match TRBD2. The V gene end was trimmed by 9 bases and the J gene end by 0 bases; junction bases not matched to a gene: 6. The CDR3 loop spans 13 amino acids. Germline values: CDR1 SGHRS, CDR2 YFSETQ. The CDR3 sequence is CATSREVSYEQYF. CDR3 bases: TGCGCCACCTCCCGGGAGGTCTCCTACGAGCAGTACTTC.

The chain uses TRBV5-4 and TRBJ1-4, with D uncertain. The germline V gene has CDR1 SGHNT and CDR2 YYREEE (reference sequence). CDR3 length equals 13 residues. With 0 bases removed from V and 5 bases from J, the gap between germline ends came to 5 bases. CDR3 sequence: CASSLDRNEKLFF. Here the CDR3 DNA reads TGTGCCAGCAGCTTGGACCGGAATGAAAAACTGTTTTTT.

CDR3 residues: CASSVSGTSTYEQYF. The CDR3 DNA sequence: TGTGCCAGCAGCGTTAGCGGGACATCAACCTACGAGCAGTACTTC. J is TRBJ2-7 and V is TRBV9, with 8 nucleotides matching TRBD2. Germline-derived CDR1 and CDR2 are SGDLS and YYNGEE. Trimming removed 2 bases from V and 2 bases from J; junction bases left unmatched: 6. This CDR3 spans 15 amino acids.

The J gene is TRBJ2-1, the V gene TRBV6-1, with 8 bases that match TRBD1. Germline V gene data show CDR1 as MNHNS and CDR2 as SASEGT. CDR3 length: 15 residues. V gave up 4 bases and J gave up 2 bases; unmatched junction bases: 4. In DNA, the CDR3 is TGTGCCAGCAGTGCAGGACAGGGCCCCTACAATGAGCAGTTCTTC. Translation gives CASSAGQGPYNEQFF.

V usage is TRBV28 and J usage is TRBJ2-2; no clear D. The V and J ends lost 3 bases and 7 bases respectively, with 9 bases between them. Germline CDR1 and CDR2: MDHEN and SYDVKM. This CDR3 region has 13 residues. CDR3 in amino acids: CASSFRGLGELFF. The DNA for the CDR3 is TGTGCCAGCAGTTTCAGAGGTCTCGGGGAGCTGTTTTTT.

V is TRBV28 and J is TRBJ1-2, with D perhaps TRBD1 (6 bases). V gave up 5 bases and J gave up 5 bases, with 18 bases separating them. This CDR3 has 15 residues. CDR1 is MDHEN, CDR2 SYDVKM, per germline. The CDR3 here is CASSRRETGPYGYTF. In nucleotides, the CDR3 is TGTGCCAGCAGTCGGAGGGAAACAGGGCCATATGGCTACACCTTC.

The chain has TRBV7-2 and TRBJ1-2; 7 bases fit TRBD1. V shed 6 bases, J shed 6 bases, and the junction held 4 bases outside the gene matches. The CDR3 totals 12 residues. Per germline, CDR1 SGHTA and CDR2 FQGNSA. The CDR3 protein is CASRQGVHGYTF. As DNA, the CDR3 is TGTGCCAGCAGGCAGGGGGTCCATGGCTACACCTTC. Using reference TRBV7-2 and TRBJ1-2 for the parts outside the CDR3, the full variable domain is GAGVSQSPSNKVTEKGKDVELRCDPISGHTALYWYRQSLGQGLEFLIYFQGNSAPDKSGLPSDRFSAERTGGSVSTLTIQRTQQEDSAVYLCASRQGVHGYTFGSGTRLTVV.

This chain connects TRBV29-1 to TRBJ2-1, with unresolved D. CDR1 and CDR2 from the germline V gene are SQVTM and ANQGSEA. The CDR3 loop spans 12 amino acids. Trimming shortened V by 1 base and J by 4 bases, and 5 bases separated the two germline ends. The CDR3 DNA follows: TGCAGCGTTGAAGTGGGGTACAATGAGCAGTTCTTC. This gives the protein CSVEVGYNEQFF.